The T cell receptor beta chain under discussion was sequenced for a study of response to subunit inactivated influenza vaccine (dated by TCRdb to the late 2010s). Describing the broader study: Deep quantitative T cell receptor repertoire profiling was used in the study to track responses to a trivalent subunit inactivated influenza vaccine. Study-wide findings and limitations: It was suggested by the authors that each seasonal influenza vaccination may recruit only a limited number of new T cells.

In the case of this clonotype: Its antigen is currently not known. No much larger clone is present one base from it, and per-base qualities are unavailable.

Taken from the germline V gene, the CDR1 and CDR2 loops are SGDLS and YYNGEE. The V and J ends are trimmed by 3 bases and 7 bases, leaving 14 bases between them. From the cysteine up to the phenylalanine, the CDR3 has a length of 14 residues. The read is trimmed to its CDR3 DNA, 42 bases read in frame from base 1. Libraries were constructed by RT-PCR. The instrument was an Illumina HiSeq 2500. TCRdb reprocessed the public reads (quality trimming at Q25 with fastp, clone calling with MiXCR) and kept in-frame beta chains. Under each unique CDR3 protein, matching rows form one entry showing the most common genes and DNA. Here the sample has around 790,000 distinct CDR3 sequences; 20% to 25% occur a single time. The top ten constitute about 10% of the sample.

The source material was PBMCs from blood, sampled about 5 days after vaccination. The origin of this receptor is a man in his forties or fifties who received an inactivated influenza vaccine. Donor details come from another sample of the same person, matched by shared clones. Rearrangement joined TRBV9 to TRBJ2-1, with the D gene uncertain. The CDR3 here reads CASSARGGPNEQFF. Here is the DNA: TGTGCCAGCAGCGCCCGAGGTGGGCCGAATGAGCAGTTCTTC.